This T cell receptor beta chain was found in a study of CD8+CD57+ T cells in acquired aplastic anemia. General study points: Patients and controls shared 25 to 30 CD8+ CDR3 sequences.

Germline V gives CDR1 LGHNT, CDR2 FRNRAP. This CDR3 contains 11 residues. V was shortened by 1 base and J by 4 bases, with 2 bases between the two germline ends. Remarks on this clonotype: The antigen is not known.

Sequencing involved patients with CD8+CD57+ cell expansion previously shown by flow cytometry. It was genomic DNA that served as the template for profiling TCR beta VDJ and CDR3. MiXCR, run by TCRdb on the reads, gives a single entry per CDR3 protein. The data show 90,000 to 150,000 distinct CDR3 sequences, with 50% to 60% seen just once and 25% to 30% held by the top ten. Sequencing was performed on sorted CD4+, CD8+, or CD8+CD57+ T cells (not recorded which) from PBMCs. J is TRBJ2-7 and V is TRBV12-5, with unresolved D. This receptor was obtained from a human donor with aplastic anemia. CDR3 region: CASGLEYEQYF. The CDR3 DNA reads as TGTGCTAGTGGTTTGGAGTACGAGCAGTACTTC.